This T cell receptor beta chain emerged from a study of tumor-infiltrating lymphocytes in primary liver carcinoma. Germline V gives CDR1 MGHRA, CDR2 YSYEKL. This CDR3 region has 17 residues. V lost 0 bases to trimming and J lost 5 bases; unmatched junction nucleotides: 13. The sample holds a few counts of this clonotype. Using a constant-region primer together with ProtoScript II reverse transcriptase, TCR beta cDNA was made from roughly 500 ng of total RNA. Researchers made the TCR beta libraries by running three nested multiplex PCR rounds with slightly modified ARM-PCR. The first two PCR rounds used TRBV1-TRBV30 primers with a Cbeta primer, roughly 10 cycles each. TCRdb redid the calling of the multiplex PCR reads with MiXCR, one entry per CDR3 protein. The sample yields 50,000 to 60,000 distinct CDR3 sequences, around 82% seen once. Co-extracted RNA and DNA came from roughly 21-30 mg of unsorted bulk tissue.

The rearrangement joins TRBV4-1 to TRBJ2-7; TRBD2 aligns across 7 bases. The clonotype comes from a man aged 35 to 55 with primary liver carcinoma and hepatitis B virus infection. The sequencing input was liver tumor tissue from sampling region 5. Documented subset: tumor region T5, tumor centre. Here the CDR3 DNA reads TGCGCCAGCAGCCAAGAAAGGACTAGTGGGAGTATCCACGAGCAGTACTTC. As protein: CASSQERTSGSIHEQYF.